Each of the 17 T cell receptor beta chains below was sequenced from the same sample in a study of response to subunit inactivated influenza vaccine. TCRdb passed the RT-PCR reads through MiXCR, listing each CDR3 protein once. The sample yields about 800,000 distinct CDR3 sequences, less than 25% seen once. The sequenced sample was PBMCs from blood, obtained more than 4 days after vaccination. These receptors originate from a man aged 50 to 59 who received an inactivated influenza vaccine.

The rearrangement joins TRBV10-3 to TRBJ2-7; D might be TRBD1 (6 bases). Trimming stripped 5 bases from V and 6 bases from J, with 17 bases between. The CDR3 consists of 14 residues. CDR1 is ENHRY, CDR2 SYGVKD, per germline. CDR3 coding DNA: TGTGCCATCAGTACATCACAGGGAGATGGCGAGCAGTACTTC. Translation: CAISTSQGDGEQYF.

The rearrangement joins TRBV4-3 to TRBJ2-1; 8 bases are a match to TRBD2. V trimming: 1 base; J trimming: 6 bases; junction bases outside the gene matches: 5. The CDR3 loop spans 15 amino acids. Germline CDR1 reads LGHNA; CDR2 reads YSLEER. The CDR3 DNA reads TGCGCCAGCAGCCAAGCCCCGGGAGGGGGCAATGAGCAGTTCTTC. Its protein is CASSQAPGGGNEQFF.

This clonotype was seen repeatedly, ten times or more. The chain is built from TRBV6-2 or TRBV6-3 and TRBJ2-7, with D possibly matching TRBD1 (6 bases). With 0 bases removed from V and 2 bases from J, the gap between germline ends came to 11 bases. This CDR3 spans 15 amino acids. Germline-derived CDR1 and CDR2 are MNHEY and SVGEGT. This CDR3 is CASSYSTGRAYEQYF. The CDR3 DNA is TGTGCCAGCAGTTACTCGACAGGCAGGGCCTACGAGCAGTACTTC.

The rearrangement uses TRBV9 and TRBJ2-3, with D possibly TRBD1 on 5 matching bases. Germline V gene lookup returns CDR1 SGDLS and CDR2 YYNGEE. With 3 bases removed from V and 6 bases from J, the gap between germline ends came to 17 bases. The CDR3 runs to 15 residues. The CDR3 region has the DNA TGTGCCAGCAGCGAAACGACAACAGGTTTGGATACGCAGTATTTT. Its protein product is CASSETTTGLDTQYF.

The chain has TRBV20-1 and TRBJ1-5, with D perhaps matching TRBD1 (5 bases). Trimming removed 5 bases from V and 0 bases from J, with 11 bases in between. The CDR3 consists of 14 residues. Germline V gene data show CDR1 as DFQATT and CDR2 as SNEGSKA (reference sequence). The CDR3 protein is CSAGAGASNQPQHF. The DNA for the CDR3 is TGCAGTGCTGGGGCTGGGGCTAGCAATCAGCCCCAGCATTTT.

This sequence joins TRBV18 and TRBJ1-5, with D tentatively TRBD1 (6 bases). Looked up from germline, CDR1 is KGHSH and CDR2 is LQKENI. CDR3 length equals 16 residues. Trimming removed 3 bases from V and 1 base from J, with 13 bases in between. The CDR3: CASSPGTPGSNQPQHF. As DNA, the CDR3 is TGTGCCAGCTCACCTGGGACACCGGGAAGCAATCAGCCCCAGCATTTT.

This clonotype was counted only a few times. The chain is built from TRBV10-3 and TRBJ2-1; D is possibly TRBD2 (6 bases). V lost 3 bases to trimming and J lost 0 bases, with 9 bases between them. Per germline, CDR1 ENHRY and CDR2 SYGVKD. The CDR3 has 15 amino acids. The CDR3 is CAISERGSSYNEQFF. CDR3 DNA: TGTGCCATCAGTGAACGGGGGAGCTCCTACAATGAGCAGTTCTTC.

CDR3 DNA: TGCAGCGTTGAAGAACGCAGAACAGGGATGGGGGAAAAACTGTTTTTT. It translates to CSVEERRTGMGEKLFF. The rearrangement joins TRBV29-1 to TRBJ1-4; perhaps TRBD1 as D (6 bases). The CDR3 is 16 amino acids. Germline V gives CDR1 SQVTM, CDR2 ANQGSEA. Trimming left V 0 bases short and J 8 bases short, with 19 bases between. Based on the CDR3 plus reference TRBV29-1 and TRBJ1-4, the full variable domain is SAVISQKPSRDICQRGTSLTIQCQVDSQVTMMFWYRQQPGQSLTLIATANQGSEATYESGFVIDKFPISRPNLTFSTLTVSNMSPEDSSIYLCSVEERRTGMGEKLFFGSGTQLSVL.

This clonotype is a singleton in its sample. V and J are TRBV24-1 and TRBJ2-7; 12 bases map to TRBD1. The CDR3 length is 16 residues. After removal of 9 bases from V and 2 bases from J, the junction contained 10 bases not matched to a gene. The germline CDR1 and CDR2 sequences are KGHDR and SFDVKD. CDR3 sequence (DNA): TGTGCCACCCCGGGGGGGACAGGGGGCTTCGCCTACGAGCAGTACTTC. It encodes CATPGGTGGFAYEQYF.

This clonotype came up a few times. This rearrangement joins TRBV29-1 to TRBJ2-7; possibly TRBD2 for D (5 bases). Germline loops: CDR1 SQVTM, CDR2 ANQGSEA. V was shortened by 3 bases and J by 6 bases, with 15 bases between the two germline ends. The CDR3 spans 13 residues. The CDR3 coding sequence is TGCAGCGTTGAGGTTGGCAGTCGGGGCGAGCAGTACTTC. Encoded protein: CSVEVGSRGEQYF.

This clonotype was seen more than once but under ten times. V usage is TRBV27 and J usage is TRBJ2-7; TRBD1 aligns across 9 bases. Trimming at V came to 7 bases and at J to 3 bases, leaving 13 bases not matched to a gene. CDR1 is MNHEY and CDR2 is SMNVEV in the germline V gene (reference sequence). The CDR3 covers 16 residues. The CDR3 is CASKAEPGTGNYEQYF. CDR3 bases: TGTGCCAGCAAAGCCGAACCCGGGACAGGGAACTACGAGCAGTACTTC.

The V and J genes are TRBV12-3 or TRBV12-4 and TRBJ2-2; 10 bases match TRBD1. With 1 base clipped from V and 2 bases from J, the junction kept 22 bases outside the gene matches. The CDR3 runs 23 residues. The CDR3: CASSLETVWDRGPGKLNTGELFF. The CDR3 DNA reads as TGTGCCAGCAGTTTAGAGACCGTTTGGGACAGGGGACCCGGTAAACTTAACACCGGGGAGCTGTTTTTT.

This clonotype was found a few times. Germline is not matched at one junction end, which may reflect a read error. The chain couples TRBV12-3 or TRBV12-4 to TRBJ2-5; TRBD2 matches at 12 bases. This CDR3 has 15 residues. The CDR3 DNA reads TGTGCCAGCAGTCTGACTAGCGGGAGTTGGTTCTCCACGAACTTC. As protein: CASSLTSGSWFSTNF.

This clonotype occurred a few times. The J gene is TRBJ2-7, the V gene TRBV5-1; D is unresolved. Germline-derived CDR1 and CDR2 are SGHRS and YFSETQ. The CDR3 covers 14 residues. Trimming pared 4 bases from V and 7 bases from J, leaving 18 bases between. CDR3 in amino acids: CASSPSRNPWEQYF. CDR3 DNA sequence: TGCGCCAGCAGCCCATCCCGGAACCCGTGGGAGCAGTACTTC.

This rearrangement joins TRBV19 to TRBJ2-3; D is unresolved. V was pared by 2 bases and J by 5 bases, with 8 bases between. CDR1 and CDR2 from the germline V gene are LNHDA and SQIVND (reference sequence). The CDR3 is made up of 13 amino acids. CDR3 coding DNA: TGTGCCAGTAGTATATTCCCGGAAGATACGCAGTATTTT. As protein: CASSIFPEDTQYF.

This chain uses TRBV20-1 with TRBJ1-4, with D maybe TRBD1 (6 bases). From germline, CDR1 is DFQATT and CDR2 SNEGSKA (reference sequence). The CDR3 has 13 amino acids. The V end was cut by 5 bases, the J end by 2 bases, with 9 bases between. CDR3 sequence (DNA): TGCAGTGCTGGGGGGGCCACTAATGAAAAACTGTTTTTT. Its protein is CSAGGATNEKLFF.

This clonotype has a handful of counts. The chain has TRBV20-1 and TRBJ2-7; no reliable D call. This CDR3 has 13 residues. From germline, CDR1 is DFQATT and CDR2 SNEGSKA (reference sequence). Trimming removed 3 bases at V and 3 bases at J, with 12 bases between. DNA for the CDR3: TGCAGTGCTAGGTATCCTTCGGGCTACGAGCAGTACTTC. Amino acids: CSARYPSGYEQYF.